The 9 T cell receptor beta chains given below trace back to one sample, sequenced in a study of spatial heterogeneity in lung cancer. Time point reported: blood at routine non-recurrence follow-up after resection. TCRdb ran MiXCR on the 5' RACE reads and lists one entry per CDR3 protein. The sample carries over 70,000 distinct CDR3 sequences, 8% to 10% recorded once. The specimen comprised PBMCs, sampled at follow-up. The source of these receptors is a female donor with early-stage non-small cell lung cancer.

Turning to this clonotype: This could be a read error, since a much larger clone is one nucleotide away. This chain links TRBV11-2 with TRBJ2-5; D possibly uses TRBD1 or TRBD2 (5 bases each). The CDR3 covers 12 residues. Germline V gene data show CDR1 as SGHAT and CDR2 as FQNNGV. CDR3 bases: TGTGACAGCAAGGGACCCCAAGAGACCCAGTACTTC. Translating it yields CDSKGPQETQYF.

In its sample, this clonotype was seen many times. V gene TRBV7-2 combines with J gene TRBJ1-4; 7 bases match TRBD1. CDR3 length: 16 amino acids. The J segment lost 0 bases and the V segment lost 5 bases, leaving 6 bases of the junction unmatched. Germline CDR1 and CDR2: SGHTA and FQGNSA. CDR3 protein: CASSRGTVATNEKLFF. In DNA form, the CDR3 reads TGTGCCAGCAGCCGCGGGACAGTTGCAACTAATGAAAAACTGTTTTTT.

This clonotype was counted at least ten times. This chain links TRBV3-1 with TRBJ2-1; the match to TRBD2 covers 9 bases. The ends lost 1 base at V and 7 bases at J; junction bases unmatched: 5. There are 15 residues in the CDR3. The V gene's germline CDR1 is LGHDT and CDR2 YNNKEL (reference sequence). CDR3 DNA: TGTGCCAGCAGCCAAGTCGCGGGAGGGTGGAATGAGCAGTTCTTC. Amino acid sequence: CASSQVAGGWNEQFF.

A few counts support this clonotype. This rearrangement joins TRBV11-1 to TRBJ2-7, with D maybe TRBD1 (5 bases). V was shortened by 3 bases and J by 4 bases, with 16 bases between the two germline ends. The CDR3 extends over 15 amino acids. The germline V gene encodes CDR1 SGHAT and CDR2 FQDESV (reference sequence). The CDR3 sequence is CASSLGQGTLYEQYF. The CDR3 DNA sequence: TGTGCCAGCAGCTTGGGCCAGGGAACCCTTTACGAGCAGTACTTC.

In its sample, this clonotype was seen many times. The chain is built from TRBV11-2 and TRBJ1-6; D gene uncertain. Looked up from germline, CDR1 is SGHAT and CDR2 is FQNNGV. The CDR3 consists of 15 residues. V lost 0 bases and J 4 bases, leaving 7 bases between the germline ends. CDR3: CASSLDGLYNSPLHF. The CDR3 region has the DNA TGTGCCAGCAGCTTAGATGGTCTTTATAATTCACCCCTCCACTTT.

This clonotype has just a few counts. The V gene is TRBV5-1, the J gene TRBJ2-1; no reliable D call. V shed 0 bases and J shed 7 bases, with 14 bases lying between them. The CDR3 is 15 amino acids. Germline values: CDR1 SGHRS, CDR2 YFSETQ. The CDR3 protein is CASSLGVRDGNEQFF. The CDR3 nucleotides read TGCGCCAGCAGCTTGGGAGTCCGCGATGGAAATGAGCAGTTCTTC.

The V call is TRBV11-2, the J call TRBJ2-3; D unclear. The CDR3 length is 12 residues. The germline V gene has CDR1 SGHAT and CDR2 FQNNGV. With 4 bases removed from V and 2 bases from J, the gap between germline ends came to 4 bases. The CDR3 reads CASSYNTDTQYF. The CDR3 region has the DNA TGTGCCAGCAGCTATAACACAGATACGCAGTATTTT.

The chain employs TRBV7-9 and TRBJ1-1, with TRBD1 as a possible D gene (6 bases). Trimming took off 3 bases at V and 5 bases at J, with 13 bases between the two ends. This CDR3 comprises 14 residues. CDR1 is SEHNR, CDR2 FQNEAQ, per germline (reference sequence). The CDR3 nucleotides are TGTGCCAGCAGCTTGGGGGTGAGGGGGACTGAAGCTTTCTTT. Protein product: CASSLGVRGTEAFF.

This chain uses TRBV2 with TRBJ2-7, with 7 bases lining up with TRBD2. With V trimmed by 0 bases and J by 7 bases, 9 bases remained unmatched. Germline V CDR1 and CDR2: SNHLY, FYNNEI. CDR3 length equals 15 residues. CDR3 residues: CASSEAPAGVGEQYF. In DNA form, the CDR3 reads TGTGCCAGCAGTGAAGCGCCGGCGGGAGTAGGTGAGCAGTACTTC.